Following are 2 T cell receptor beta chains from one sample sequenced in a study of blood T cell repertoires in COVID-19. Libraries were prepared by immunoSEQ multiplex PCR; TCRdb keeps only in-frame clonotypes and omits some of them. The table has fewer than 200,000 clones, about 82% seen once. The sample taken for sequencing was peripheral blood. The origin of the receptors is a man between 65 and 80 years old with active or convalescent COVID-19.

The V gene is TRBV6-5, the J gene TRBJ1-1; 9 bases fit TRBD1. The CDR3 extends over 15 amino acids. Germline V gene sequence: CDR1 MNHEY, CDR2 SVGAGI. The trim removed 6 bases at V and 1 base at J, leaving 6 bases unmatched. The CDR3 DNA is TGTGCCAGCAGCCGGATGACAGGGGGGAACACTGAAGCTTTCTTT. This gives the protein CASSRMTGGNTEAFF.

The genes are TRBV3-1 (or the pseudogene TRBV3-2) and TRBJ1-4; D not certain. This CDR3 contains 15 residues. In germline, CDR1 is LGHDT, CDR2 YNNKEL (reference sequence). The V gene lost 3 bases and the J gene lost 4 bases, with 12 bases spanning the gap. CDR3: CASSHPQTGNEKLFF. The CDR3 nucleotides are TGTGCCAGCAGCCATCCCCAGACGGGTAATGAAAAACTGTTTTTT.